Presented here are 14 T cell receptor beta chains from one specimen sequenced in a study of patients and donors after allogeneic stem cell transplantation. One entry per CDR3 protein results from TCRdb running MiXCR on the RT-PCR reads. The sample has tens of thousands of distinct CDR3 sequences; roughly 38% are singletons. The sample was blood, either unsorted or a sorted T cell fraction (not recorded which). The origin of the receptors is a human donor who was either an allogeneic HSCT recipient or a stem cell or donor lymphocyte infusion donor (not recorded which). It is not recorded whose cells these are; they may come from a transplant donor.

This clonotype occurred a few times. This sequence joins TRBV7-9 and TRBJ1-5; TRBD1 might be the D (6 bases). From germline, CDR1 is SEHNR and CDR2 FQNEAQ (reference sequence). This CDR3 is 15 amino acids long. Trimming took off 5 bases at V and 0 bases at J, with 11 bases between the two ends. The CDR3 bases are TGTGCCAGCAGCCCGGGGACATATAGCAATCAGCCCCAGCATTTT. Protein sequence: CASSPGTYSNQPQHF.

This clonotype was observed a few times. This rearrangement joins TRBV19 to TRBJ1-2; 8 nucleotides match TRBD1. V lost 5 bases to trimming and J lost 7 bases; unmatched junction nucleotides: 6. Germline lookup yields CDR1 LNHDA and CDR2 SQIVND (reference sequence). The CDR3 length is 13 residues. CDR3 amino acids: CASSDRGVFGYTF. CDR3 coding DNA: TGTGCCAGTAGTGACAGGGGTGTTTTTGGCTACACCTTC.

The V call is TRBV29-1, the J call TRBJ2-5; the D gene is possibly TRBD1 (5 bases). V lost 0 bases and J lost 2, with 10 bases in between. CDR1 and CDR2 (germline): SQVTM, ANQGSEA. There are 14 residues in the CDR3. This CDR3 reads CSVEDHRQQETQYF. CDR3 bases: TGCAGCGTTGAAGATCATCGACAGCAAGAGACCCAGTACTTC.

This clonotype showed up just a few times. This sequence joins TRBV14 and TRBJ2-2; maybe TRBD2 (5 bases). Per the germline V gene, CDR1 is SGHDN and CDR2 is FVKESK. The CDR3 is 15 amino acids. The germline V and J ends were trimmed by 2 bases and 2 bases, with 9 bases remaining between them. This chain's CDR3 is CASSQTRVNTGELFF. In DNA form, the CDR3 reads TGTGCCAGCAGCCAAACTAGAGTTAACACCGGGGAGCTGTTTTTT.

The chain has TRBV7-2 and TRBJ2-3; perhaps TRBD2 as D (6 bases). CDR1 is SGHTA and CDR2 is FQGNSA in the germline V gene. The CDR3 sequence is 14 residues long. V shed 8 bases and J shed 15 bases, with 27 bases lying between them. The CDR3 DNA reads TGTGCCAGCTTTCGGGCCGGCGGGGCGCACCCTTACTATTTT. Translating gives CASFRAGGAHPYYF.

V and J are TRBV5-1 and TRBJ2-3; D possibly uses TRBD1 or TRBD2 (6 bases each). This CDR3 has 17 amino acids. With 3 bases removed from V and 5 bases from J, the gap between germline ends came to 22 bases. Germline lookup yields CDR1 SGHRS and CDR2 YFSETQ. The DNA of the CDR3 is TGCGCCAGCAGCTCGGAGGGCAGGGGAGGAGGGCAAGATACGCAGTATTTT. Translating gives CASSSEGRGGGQDTQYF. Complete variable domain (other parts from reference TRBV5-1 and TRBJ2-3): KAGVTQTPRYLIKTRGQQVTLSCSPISGHRSVSWYQQTPGQGLQFLFEYFSETQRNKGNFPGRFSGRQFSNSRSEMNVSTLELGDSALYLCASSSEGRGGGQDTQYFGPGTRLTVL.

CDR3 nucleotide sequence: TGTGCCAGCAGCAAAGAGGACAGTGACTTCAATCAGCCCCAGCATTTT. Its protein product is CASSKEDSDFNQPQHF. This chain uses TRBV21-1 with TRBJ1-5; TRBD1 reflects the table's D call only, with no check against the DNA. TRBV21-1 constitutes a pseudogene. The CDR3 totals 16 residues.

The chain employs TRBV5-5 and TRBJ2-1; D remains ambiguous. Germline-derived CDR1 and CDR2 are SGHKS and YYEKEE (reference sequence). Trimming took 2 bases from V and 5 from J, leaving 8 bases between them. This CDR3 is built from 13 residues. Here the CDR3 DNA reads TGTGCCAGCAGCTTCCCAGGTCACAATGAGCAGTTCTTC. This codes for CASSFPGHNEQFF.

This clonotype was detected a few times. CDR3 amino acids: CSVATGYNEQFF. CDR3 coding DNA: TGCAGCGTTGCCACTGGTTACAATGAGCAGTTCTTC. The chain is built from TRBV29-1 and TRBJ2-1; D unresolved. Per germline, CDR1 SQVTM and CDR2 ANQGSEA. V lost 4 bases, J lost 4 bases, and 8 bases lay in between. The length of the CDR3 is 12 residues.

The V and J genes are TRBV3-1 and TRBJ2-6; 12 bases line up with TRBD1. In germline, CDR1 is LGHDT, CDR2 YNNKEL (reference sequence). After removal of 0 bases from V and 2 bases from J, the junction contained 2 bases not matched to a gene. The CDR3 length is 18 residues. CDR3 DNA: TGTGCCAGCAGCCAAGAGGGACAGGGGGCGGCTGGGGCCAACGTCCTGACTTTC. This translates into CASSQEGQGAAGANVLTF.

V and J are TRBV20-1 and TRBJ1-5; D might be TRBD1 (6 bases). Germline V gene data show CDR1 as DFQATT and CDR2 as SNEGSKA (reference sequence). The CDR3 consists of 15 residues. The ends were cut back, 3 bases at V and 2 bases at J, with 14 bases in the middle. The CDR3 reads CSARIRGSGNQPQHF. CDR3 coding DNA: TGCAGTGCTAGGATCAGGGGCAGTGGCAATCAGCCCCAGCATTTT.

This clonotype occurred once. This chain links TRBV12-3 or TRBV12-4 with TRBJ2-3; 10 bases are a match to TRBD2. V was clipped by 3 bases and J by 3 bases; unmatched bases: 15. CDR3 size: 19 residues. CDR3 DNA: TGTGCCAGCAGTTTGCCCCTTGGGCTAGCGGGGGCCACGACAGATACGCAGTATTTT. Residues: CASSLPLGLAGATTDTQYF.

The rearrangement links TRBV3-1 to TRBJ2-1; D not resolved. V lost 1 base, J lost 2 bases, and 6 bases lay in between. Germline lookup yields CDR1 LGHDT and CDR2 YNNKEL (reference sequence). The CDR3 totals 14 residues. The CDR3 loop reads CASSQGGPYNEQFF. The CDR3 bases are TGTGCCAGCAGCCAAGGGGGTCCCTACAATGAGCAGTTCTTC.

This rearrangement joins TRBV21-1 to TRBJ2-7; the D segment call TRBD1 is taken from the table without a DNA check. TRBV21-1 has pseudogene status. CDR3 length: 18 amino acids. The CDR3 loop reads CASTESKGVAGQSHEQYF. In DNA, the CDR3 is TGTGCCAGCACCGAAAGTAAGGGGGTGGCGGGACAGAGCCACGAGCAGTACTTC.